These 25 T cell receptor beta chains share one sample of origin, sequenced in a study of T cell repertoires in cytomegalovirus infection. These receptors' antigens are unknown. MiXCR was run by TCRdb on the reads, yielding one entry per CDR3 protein. In the table there are hundreds of thousands of distinct CDR3 sequences, about 33% of which are singletons. The sequences come from cultured PBMCs, collected from culture after CMV antigen stimulation. The receptors derive from a human donor in good health (CMV status not recorded). Some clones in this sample may be carry-over from other donors' samples.

The genes are TRBV20-1 and TRBJ1-1; the D is unclear. Trimming pared 0 bases from V and 0 bases from J, leaving 5 bases between. This CDR3 region has 13 residues. Germline-derived CDR1 and CDR2 are DFQATT and SNEGSKA (reference sequence). CDR3 sequence: CSARDRVNTEAFF. The CDR3 DNA reads as TGCAGTGCTAGAGATCGAGTGAACACTGAAGCTTTCTTT.

The chain couples TRBV20-1 to TRBJ1-6, with unresolved D. V was trimmed by 6 bases and J by 9 bases, leaving 12 bases between them. This CDR3 contains 12 residues. CDR1 and CDR2 from the germline V gene are DFQATT and SNEGSKA (reference sequence). The CDR3 loop is CSAGMGFSPLHF. CDR3 in DNA: TGCAGTGCGGGTATGGGTTTTTCACCCCTCCACTTT.

This chain's CDR3 is CASTVTGTANSPLHF. CDR3 in DNA: TGTGCCAGCACCGTTACAGGGACCGCCAATTCACCCCTCCACTTT. This rearrangement joins TRBV6-2 or TRBV6-3 to TRBJ1-6; D might be TRBD1 (6 bases). From germline, CDR1 is MNHEY and CDR2 SVGEGT. V was trimmed by 7 bases and J by 7 bases, leaving 17 bases between them. The CDR3 covers 15 residues.

This clonotype was seen a few times. The rearrangement links TRBV6-1 to TRBJ2-3; D not certain. Germline V gene lookup returns CDR1 MNHNS and CDR2 SASEGT. Between the trimmed V and J ends, which lost 0 bases and 8 bases, there was a span of 9 bases. The length of the CDR3 is 13 residues. The CDR3 protein is CASSEAGLPTQYF. CDR3 nucleotides: TGTGCCAGCAGTGAAGCAGGGCTCCCTACGCAGTATTTT.

The rearrangement joins TRBV7-4 to TRBJ2-3; D is possibly TRBD1 (5 bases). V lost 4 bases and J 4 bases, leaving 18 bases between the germline ends. The CDR3 contains 16 residues. In germline, CDR1 is SGHVT, CDR2 SQSDAQ. CDR3 in DNA: TGTGCCAGCAGCTACCGACCGGACACGCGGTCAGATACGCAGTATTTT. Translating it yields CASSYRPDTRSDTQYF.

This rearrangement joins TRBV19 to TRBJ2-1; 8 nucleotides agree with TRBD2. In germline, CDR1 is LNHDA, CDR2 SQIVND (reference sequence). The CDR3 consists of 16 residues. V trimming: 5 bases; J trimming: 4 bases; junction bases outside the gene matches: 10. The CDR3 sequence is CASSPWGSGDYNEQFF. CDR3 nucleotide sequence: TGTGCCAGTAGTCCGTGGGGTAGCGGGGATTACAATGAGCAGTTCTTC.

This clonotype was detected only once. The V gene is TRBV7-2, the J gene TRBJ2-3; D possibly corresponds to TRBD2 (6 bases). Germline V gene sequence: CDR1 SGHTA, CDR2 FQGNSA. The CDR3 has 14 amino acids. Trimming stripped 5 bases from V and 8 bases from J, with 17 bases between. The CDR3: CASSIRTPGGTQYF. DNA for the CDR3: TGTGCCAGCAGCATTAGGACCCCCGGGGGTACGCAGTATTTT. The entire variable domain, with the rest obtained from reference TRBV7-2 and TRBJ2-3, is as follows: GAGVSQSPSNKVTEKGKDVELRCDPISGHTALYWYRQSLGQGLEFLIYFQGNSAPDKSGLPSDRFSAERTGGSVSTLTIQRTQQEDSAVYLCASSIRTPGGTQYFGPGTRLTVL.

The chain couples TRBV7-6 to TRBJ2-7; D unclear. In germline, CDR1 is SGHVS, CDR2 FNYEAQ. CDR3 length: 13 residues. CDR3 sequence reads: CAISPRGAIEQYV. DNA for the CDR3: TGTGCCATCAGCCCTAGAGGTGCAATCGAGCAGTACGTC.

V is TRBV6-5 and J is TRBJ2-1; 9 positions agree with TRBD1. CDR3 size: 15 residues. With V trimmed by 6 bases and J by 15 bases, 18 bases remained unmatched. Germline values: CDR1 MNHEY, CDR2 SVGAGI. CDR3 DNA sequence: TGTGCCAGCAGGCCACAGGGGGCTTGGGGTAAAGACTGGTTCTTC. Translated: CASRPQGAWGKDWFF.

The chain links TRBV5-4 to TRBJ2-1, with D unresolved. V lost 9 bases and J 4 bases, leaving 11 bases between the germline ends. Germline V gene sequence: CDR1 SGHNT, CDR2 YYREEE (reference sequence). The CDR3 totals 12 residues. CDR3 amino acids: CAIGLLYNEQFF. The CDR3 nucleotides read TGTGCCATCGGGCTTTTGTACAATGAGCAGTTCTTC.

The V call is TRBV11-3, the J call TRBJ2-1; 7 bases agree with TRBD1. The germline gives CDR1 SGHNT, CDR2 YENEEA. The CDR3 contains 16 residues. The ends lost 0 bases at V and 5 bases at J; junction bases unmatched: 7. CDR3 sequence (DNA): TGTGCCAGCAGCTTAGATCAGGGGGACCAGGACAATGAGCAGTTCTTC. Its translation is CASSLDQGDQDNEQFF.

In regard to this clonotype: One end of the junction fails to match germline, which may point to a read error. The genes are TRBV7-3 and TRBJ2-1; D is uncertain. Germline V gene lookup returns CDR1 SGHTA and CDR2 FQGTGA. This CDR3 contains 13 residues. This CDR3 reads CASSLNSDNEQFF. CDR3 coding DNA: TGTGCCAGCAGCTTAAACTCCGACAATGAGCAGTTCTTC.

This chain uses TRBV19 with TRBJ1-6, with D possibly matching TRBD1 (5 bases). This CDR3 has 14 amino acids. CDR1 and CDR2 from the germline V gene are LNHDA and SQIVND (reference sequence). With 7 bases removed from V and 11 bases from J, the gap between germline ends came to 18 bases. CDR3 protein: CASTPMRGEPPLHF. For the CDR3, the DNA is TGTGCCAGTACCCCTATGAGGGGAGAGCCACCCCTCCACTTT.

The chain links TRBV12-3 or TRBV12-4 to TRBJ2-1; 7 bases fit TRBD1. J gave up 6 bases and V 6 bases, and 5 bases lay outside the gene matches. CDR3 length: 13 residues. The CDR3 loop is CASRRSGGNEQFF. In DNA, the CDR3 is TGTGCCAGCAGGAGATCAGGGGGCAATGAGCAGTTCTTC.

The J gene is TRBJ1-2, the V gene TRBV28; TRBD1 agrees at 9 bases. The germline CDR1 and CDR2 sequences are MDHEN and SYDVKM. CDR3 length: 13 amino acids. Germline trimming cut 5 bases from V and 7 bases from J; bases unmatched to any gene: 5. The CDR3 spells CASSQTGGRGYTF. Written as DNA, the CDR3 is TGTGCCAGCAGTCAGACAGGGGGACGTGGCTACACCTTC.

This clonotype was picked up a small number of times. J is TRBJ1-5 and V is TRBV4-1; tentatively, D is TRBD1 (6 bases). CDR1 and CDR2 from the germline V gene are MGHRA and YSYEKL. The germline V and J ends were trimmed by 4 bases and 2 bases, with 15 bases remaining between them. The CDR3 is 16 amino acids. The DNA for the CDR3 is TGCGCCAGCAGCCTGTCTCAGGGGTATCGCAATCAGCCCCAGCATTTT. Its translation is CASSLSQGYRNQPQHF.

CDR3 amino acids: CASSMSSGRAGGTQYF. Here the CDR3 DNA reads TGTGCCAGCAGCATGTCTAGCGGGAGGGCGGGGGGTACGCAGTATTTT. The V and J genes are TRBV7-2 and TRBJ2-3, with 12 nucleotides matching TRBD2. CDR1 and CDR2 (germline): SGHTA, FQGNSA. The V gene end was trimmed by 5 bases and the J gene end by 8 bases; junction bases not matched to a gene: 11. The CDR3 length is 16 residues.

The chain joins TRBV7-6 to TRBJ2-7; 16 bases line up with TRBD2. This CDR3 has 17 amino acids. Germline CDR1 reads SGHVS; CDR2 reads FNYEAQ. The V and J ends lost 7 bases and 0 bases, in that order; junction bases with no gene match: 6. CDR3 sequence reads: CASNPGTSGRASYEQYF. For the CDR3, the DNA is TGTGCCAGCAACCCCGGGACTAGCGGGAGGGCCTCCTACGAGCAGTACTTC.

In this sample, this clonotype turned up a few times. The chain carries TRBV7-3 and TRBJ2-5, with 9 bases lining up with TRBD2. Germline V gives CDR1 SGHTA, CDR2 FQGTGA. Trimming removed 4 bases from V and 5 bases from J; junction bases left unmatched: 5. This CDR3 has 14 residues. The DNA for the CDR3 is TGTGCCAGCAGCTCGGCGGGAGGGGGGGAGACCCAGTACTTC. Translated: CASSSAGGGETQYF.

This clonotype came up a few times. The rearrangement joins TRBV7-9 to TRBJ1-1; unclear D gene. Germline V gene sequence: CDR1 SEHNR, CDR2 FQNEAQ (reference sequence). The length of the CDR3 is 14 residues. V lost 2 bases, J lost 1 base, and 8 bases lay in between. The CDR3 bases are TGTGCCAGCAGCTTATTGGAGCAGAACACTGAAGCTTTCTTT. Encoded protein: CASSLLEQNTEAFF. The full variable domain, rest sourced from reference TRBV7-9 and TRBJ1-1, is DTGVSQNPRHKITKRGQNVTFRCDPISEHNRLYWYRQTLGQGPEFLTYFQNEAQLEKSRLLSDRFSAERPKGSFSTLEIQRTEQGDSAMYLCASSLLEQNTEAFFGQGTRLTVV.

The chain combines TRBV7-9 with TRBJ2-3, with D tentatively TRBD1 or TRBD2 (5 bases each). This CDR3 spans 13 amino acids. Germline V gene lookup returns CDR1 SEHNR and CDR2 FQNEAQ (reference sequence). DNA of the CDR3: TGTGCAGAAGAGGGGCGCATCCCAGATACGCAGTATTTT. Translating it yields CAEEGRIPDTQYF.

About this clonotype itself: Compared with germline, one end of the junction differs, possibly owing to a read error. V is TRBV4-1 and J is TRBJ1-2; 9 positions match TRBD1. Germline V lookup: CDR1 MGHRA, CDR2 YSYEKL. The CDR3 sequence is 14 residues long. CDR3 region: CASSPSQGAYGYTF. CDR3 sequence (DNA): TGTGCCAGCAGCCCATCACAGGGGGCCTATGGCTACACCTTC.

Details on this clonotype: Because it lacks the conserved phenylalanine or tryptophan at the end, this CDR3 is likely a read error. The chain uses TRBV7-3 and TRBJ2-1; D uncertain. V shed 2 bases and J shed 6 bases, with 2 bases lying between them. The CDR3 has 11 amino acids. CDR1 is SGHTA, CDR2 FQGTGA, per germline. This CDR3 reads CASSLGNEQFL. The DNA for the CDR3 is TGTGCCAGCAGCTTAGGCAATGAGCAGTTCCTC.

The CDR3 coding sequence is TGTGCCAGCTCACGTGCGGGAGGGACCTACGAGCAGTACTTC. It yields the protein CASSRAGGTYEQYF. The chain links TRBV18 to TRBJ2-7; TRBD2 agrees at 9 bases. The junction had 3 bases not matched to a gene; V was cut back by 4 bases and J by 2 bases. Germline V gives CDR1 KGHSH, CDR2 LQKENI. The CDR3 runs 14 residues.

The gene calls are TRBV12-3 or TRBV12-4 and TRBJ2-3; 7 positions match TRBD1. J lost 4 bases, V lost 7 bases, and 8 bases had no gene match. The CDR3 runs to 14 residues. The CDR3 region is CASTLDRPADTQYF. The CDR3 region has the DNA TGTGCCAGCACCCTGGACAGGCCCGCAGATACGCAGTATTTT.